Listed below are T cell receptor beta chains from one sample, sequenced in a study of cytomegalovirus exposure and HLA in healthy donors. Produced via immunoSEQ multiplex PCR; TCRdb's table is partial and in-frame only. Among around 170,000 clones, 65% to 85% were seen once, and the ten largest hold 2.5% to 4%. The sequencing input was PBMCs. The receptors were gathered from a woman aged 50 to 60 in good health and CMV-seropositive. CDR3s leave out the opening cysteine and the closing phenylalanine or tryptophan.

V gene: TRBV10-2
J gene: TRBJ2-3
CDR3 protein: ASSDPRGYTSTDTQY

V gene: TRBV19
J gene: TRBJ1-1
CDR3 protein: ASSIGQGSMNTEAF

V gene: TRBV6-5
J gene: TRBJ1-2
CDR3 protein: ASSLQETYYGYT

V gene: TRBV2
J gene: TRBJ2-7
CDR3 protein: ASSAAAGGWEQY

V gene: TRBV6-1
J gene: TRBJ2-2
CDR3 protein: ASSDSGSYTGELF

V gene: TRBV7-8
J gene: TRBJ2-1
CDR3 protein: ASSLNVPGVRGNEQF

V gene: TRBV6-6
J gene: TRBJ2-7
CDR3 protein: ASSRQLSYEQY

V gene: TRBV10-3
J gene: TRBJ2-3
CDR3 protein: ATFGGADTQY

V gene: TRBV7-9
J gene: TRBJ2-1
CDR3 protein: ASSLAPTSFHEQF

V gene: TRBV30
J gene: TRBJ1-3
CDR3 protein: AWSTKSQVGNTIY

V gene: TRBV7-9
J gene: TRBJ1-1
CDR3 protein: ASSLVGAVNTEAF

V gene: TRBV19
J gene: TRBJ2-3
CDR3 protein: ASKSGRTSTDTQY

V gene: TRBV5-1
J gene: TRBJ1-1
CDR3 protein: ASSFLAGVTNTEAF

V gene: TRBV9
J gene: TRBJ2-2
CDR3 protein: ASSPRPGGVSDTGELF

V gene: TRBV21-1
J gene: TRBJ2-1
CDR3 protein: ASSPTNLGQLGNEQF

V gene: TRBV28
J gene: .
CDR3 protein: ASIQTGSYEQY

V gene: TRBV7-2
J gene: TRBJ2-1
CDR3 protein: ASSLSAGEHNEQF

V gene: TRBV7-2
J gene: TRBJ2-3
CDR3 protein: ASSFLAGGPDTQY

V gene: TRBV11-2
J gene: TRBJ2-7
CDR3 protein: ASSLAGSPPTYEQY

V gene: TRBV5-1
J gene: TRBJ1-4
CDR3 protein: ASSLAGGRANEKLF

V gene: TRBV18
J gene: TRBJ2-7
CDR3 protein: ASSPTGRVPEQY

V gene: TRBV28
J gene: TRBJ1-5
CDR3 protein: ASSLFSSGNQPQH

V gene: TRBV9
J gene: TRBJ2-1
CDR3 protein: ASSARGGSYNEQF

V gene: TRBV11-2
J gene: TRBJ2-5
CDR3 protein: ASSLLGGRETQY

V gene: TRBV5-8
J gene: TRBJ1-1
CDR3 protein: ASSARDRHLNTEAF

V gene: TRBV7-3
J gene: TRBJ2-6
CDR3 protein: ASSLGVLGANGLT

V gene: TRBV28
J gene: TRBJ1-3
CDR3 protein: AVTRTLAGNTIY

V gene: TRBV27
J gene: TRBJ1-1
CDR3 protein: ASIGQGPQGMNTEAF

V gene: TRBV5-4
J gene: TRBJ2-2
CDR3 protein: ASSLGQGNTGELF

V gene: TRBV7-8
J gene: TRBJ2-3
CDR3 protein: ASSLQRGGSDTQY

V gene: TRBV18
J gene: TRBJ2-5
CDR3 protein: ASSPPVRGQETQY

V gene: TRBV6-5
J gene: TRBJ2-5
CDR3 protein: ASSYYNREETQY

V gene: TRBV4-1
J gene: TRBJ2-5
CDR3 protein: ASSQVDRRGETQY

V gene: TRBV29-1
J gene: TRBJ1-1
CDR3 protein: SVSLSGNTEAF

V gene: TRBV11-3
J gene: TRBJ2-7
CDR3 protein: ASSWTGGYEQY

V gene: TRBV5-1
J gene: TRBJ2-5
CDR3 protein: ASSPKRGTEFQETQY

V gene: TRBV7-2
J gene: TRBJ1-6
CDR3 protein: ASSVFSSYNSPLH

V gene: TRBV25-1
J gene: TRBJ1-1
CDR3 protein: ASRSGDTEAF

V gene: TRBV5-1
J gene: TRBJ1-1
CDR3 protein: ASSPGKDTEAF

V gene: TRBV29-1
J gene: TRBJ1-2
CDR3 protein: SVALGGDYGYT

V gene: TRBV2
J gene: TRBJ1-2
CDR3 protein: ASSESGEGGFYT

V gene: TRBV7-2
J gene: TRBJ2-5
CDR3 protein: ASSLGGGSETQY

V gene: TRBV5-1
J gene: TRBJ2-6
CDR3 protein: ASSLVFSGANGLT

V gene: TRBV5-4
J gene: TRBJ2-1
CDR3 protein: ASSSGTSGPSPYNEQF

V gene: TRBV5-4
J gene: TRBJ1-2
CDR3 protein: ASSSGTASYGYT

V gene: TRBV19
J gene: TRBJ2-2
CDR3 protein: ASSIRDLAGELF

V gene: TRBV5-1
J gene: TRBJ1-1
CDR3 protein: ASSPGGGNTEAF

V gene: TRBV9
J gene: TRBJ2-1
CDR3 protein: ASSVEIGRDEQF

V gene: TRBV7-2
J gene: TRBJ1-2
CDR3 protein: ASSLGGQGTYGYT

V gene: TRBV7-2
J gene: TRBJ1-2
CDR3 protein: ASSSTTLGGGPEGYT

V gene: TRBV29-1
J gene: TRBJ2-5
CDR3 protein: SVENGETQY

V gene: TRBV6-1
J gene: TRBJ1-2
CDR3 protein: ASPPDRAGGYT

V gene: TRBV29-1
J gene: TRBJ2-3
CDR3 protein: SVGAGVRPDTQY

V gene: TRBV25-1
J gene: TRBJ1-1
CDR3 protein: ASSDWVQANTEAF